This TCR beta chain stems from a study of cytomegalovirus exposure and HLA in healthy donors. Whole-study results and caveats: In an earlier analysis, productive rearrangement rates for most beta V segments clustered near 87% or 30%.

In its sample, this clone was seen a few times. Its antigen is unidentified. The CDR3 is 15 residues long. The V gene end was trimmed by 1 base and the J gene end by 4 bases; junction bases not matched to a gene: 4. Germline CDR1 reads SGHTA; CDR2 reads FQGNSA. The PCR made use of 60 Vbeta and 13 Jbeta primers. Sequenced by immunoSEQ multiplex PCR; TCRdb stores in-frame clones only, minus some. The sample shows fewer than 200,000 clones, 81% of them seen only once. This clonotype originated in a woman aged 45 to 65 in good health and CMV-seronegative. Sequenced: PBMCs. This sequence joins TRBV7-2 and TRBJ2-3, with 8 positions matching TRBD2. CDR3 nucleotide sequence: TGTGCCAGCAGCTTAGTTCCAGCGGGGGCAGATACGCAGTATTTT. It translates to CASSLVPAGADTQYF. Together with reference TRBV7-2 and TRBJ2-3, the CDR3 gives the full variable domain: GAGVSQSPSNKVTEKGKDVELRCDPISGHTALYWYRQSLGQGLEFLIYFQGNSAPDKSGLPSDRFSAERTGGSVSTLTIQRTQQEDSAVYLCASSLVPAGADTQYFGPGTRLTVL.